These 16 T cell receptor beta chains originate from one sample sequenced in a study of T cells in Graves' hyperthyroidism and ophthalmopathy. TCR beta CDR3 sequences were amplified from RNA transcripts. The HTBI primer set served for first-round RT-PCR of the TCR CDR3. TCRdb redid the calling of the multiplex PCR reads with MiXCR, one entry per CDR3 protein. The sample has approximately 300,000 distinct CDR3 sequences, 16% seen once. What was sequenced was blood. The receptors were gathered from a man in his thirties or forties with Graves' hyperthyroidism.

This clonotype was counted ten times or more. This chain joins TRBV5-8 and TRBJ2-5; TRBD1 matches at 9 bases. CDR3 length equals 15 residues. Germline V gene sequence: CDR1 SGHTS, CDR2 YDEGEE. V lost 2 bases and J lost 2; bases outside the gene matches: 4. DNA of the CDR3: TGTGCCAGCAGCTTTGAGGGACAGGGTCAAGAGACCCAGTACTTC. This translates into CASSFEGQGQETQYF.

V usage is TRBV2 and J usage is TRBJ1-3, with no clear D. The CDR3 is made up of 14 amino acids. Germline V gene sequence: CDR1 SNHLY, CDR2 FYNNEI. Trimming removed 4 bases at V and 5 bases at J, with 12 bases between. CDR3 protein: CASSVGGSRNTIYF. The CDR3 DNA sequence: TGTGCCAGCAGTGTAGGTGGATCTAGAAACACCATATATTTT.

Worth noting for this clonotype: A read error may explain this, as a much larger clone is one base away. The chain carries TRBV5-1 and TRBJ2-7, with D perhaps TRBD1 (6 bases). Germline V gene sequence: CDR1 SGHRS, CDR2 YFSETQ. This CDR3 spans 15 amino acids. Here the CDR3 reads CASSLVRQAVYGQYF. CDR3 nucleotide sequence: TGCGCCAGCAGCTTAGTCCGACAGGCCGTCTACGGGCAGTACTTC.

The rearrangement joins TRBV19 to TRBJ2-7; 7 bases line up with TRBD2. The CDR3 consists of 13 residues. The V segment lost 11 bases and the J segment 3 bases; nucleotides outside the gene matches: 10. The germline CDR1 and CDR2 sequences are LNHDA and SQIVND (reference sequence). The CDR3 DNA reads TGTGCCCATTTCCCCTGCGGGAGCTACGAGCAGTACTTC. Its protein product is CAHFPCGSYEQYF.

This clonotype was observed a few times. This may be a read error: a much more frequent sequence differs by one nucleotide. This chain uses TRBV18 with TRBJ2-7; D not resolved. Germline values: CDR1 KGHSH, CDR2 LQKENI. CDR3 length equals 13 residues. The CDR3 region has the DNA TGTGCCAGCTCCCACGACACCGGCTACGAGCCGTACTTC. This encodes CASSHDTGYEPYF. Together with reference TRBV18 and TRBJ2-7, the CDR3 gives the full variable domain: NAGVMQNPRHLVRRRGQEARLRCSPMKGHSHVYWYRQLPEEGLKFMVYLQKENIIDESGMPKERFSAEFPKEGPSILRIQQVVRGDSAAYFCASSHDTGYEPYFGPGTRLTVT.

This sequence joins TRBV20-1 and TRBJ1-1; D remains unclear. Per the germline V gene, CDR1 is DFQATT and CDR2 is SNEGSKA (reference sequence). Trimming pared 4 bases from V and 2 bases from J, leaving 17 bases between. This CDR3 has 15 residues. CDR3 sequence: CSATNPREPNTEAFF. The CDR3 DNA is TGCAGTGCTACAAACCCCCGGGAGCCCAACACTGAAGCTTTCTTT.

Many counts were recorded for this clonotype. The chain couples TRBV7-9 to TRBJ2-3; D perhaps matches TRBD1 (7 bases). The CDR3 is 14 residues long. Deletions cut 8 bases from V and 4 bases from J, with 16 bases between. Germline V lookup: CDR1 SEHNR, CDR2 FQNEAQ (reference sequence). This chain's CDR3 is CASGVQGGADTQYF. DNA of the CDR3: TGTGCCAGCGGGGTTCAGGGGGGCGCAGATACGCAGTATTTT.

The chain's CDR3 is CASSYGGSGSPGELFF. The CDR3 DNA is TGTGCCAGCAGTTACGGGGGTAGCGGGAGTCCGGGGGAGCTGTTTTTT. The chain has TRBV6-5 and TRBJ2-2, with 9 bases that match TRBD2. Germline V CDR1 and CDR2: MNHEY, SVGAGI. After removal of 2 bases from V and 8 bases from J, the junction contained 9 bases not matched to a gene. This CDR3 contains 16 residues.

This clonotype was recorded many times. This sequence joins TRBV20-1 and TRBJ2-7, with 8 bases fitting TRBD2. CDR3 length: 13 residues. The V and J ends lost 3 bases and 7 bases, in that order; junction bases with no gene match: 8. CDR1 DFQATT and CDR2 SNEGSKA come from the germline V gene (reference sequence). The CDR3 DNA sequence: TGCAGTGCTAGTCTCGCGGGAGGATGGGAGCAGTACTTC. Encoded protein: CSASLAGGWEQYF.

This clonotype was seen ten or more times. J is TRBJ1-5 and V is TRBV7-2; no clear D gene. Germline-derived CDR1 and CDR2 are SGHTA and FQGNSA. Trimming pared 5 bases from V and 2 bases from J, leaving 19 bases between. There are 17 residues in the CDR3. The CDR3 sequence: CASSARQARDGNQPQHF. The CDR3 bases are TGTGCCAGCAGCGCTCGCCAGGCTAGGGATGGCAATCAGCCCCAGCATTTT.

This clonotype appeared many times. The chain employs TRBV30 and TRBJ1-4, with D perhaps TRBD1 (5 bases). This CDR3 has 13 residues. The V and J ends lost 8 bases and 8 bases respectively, with 18 bases between them. Per germline, CDR1 GTSNPN and CDR2 SVGIG (reference sequence). CDR3 in amino acids: CAGTTGGGEKLFF. CDR3 nucleotide sequence: TGTGCCGGAACAACAGGAGGAGGCGAAAAACTGTTTTTT.

This clonotype has at least ten counts. Here the CDR3 reads CAWSSVRAEAFF. DNA for the CDR3: TGTGCCTGGAGTTCGGTTCGGGCTGAAGCTTTCTTT. The rearrangement uses TRBV30 and TRBJ1-1, with no clear D. CDR3 length: 12 residues. CDR1 and CDR2 from the germline V gene are GTSNPN and SVGIG (reference sequence). Deletions cut 2 bases from V and 6 bases from J, with 10 bases between.

Note on this clonotype: This sequence may be a read error, since a much larger clone differs from it by one base. The rearrangement uses TRBV7-2 and TRBJ2-4, with D maybe TRBD2 (6 bases). The CDR3 contains 16 residues. Germline CDR1 and CDR2: SGHTA and FQGNSA. The CDR3 spells CASSPSGLVAKSIQYF. The CDR3, as DNA: TGTGCCAGCAGCCCAAGCGGGTTGGTAGCCAAAAGCATTCAGTACTTC. Full variable domain (outside the CDR3, taken from reference TRBV7-2 and TRBJ2-4): GAGVSQSPSNKVTEKGKDVELRCDPISGHTALYWYRQSLGQGLEFLIYFQGNSAPDKSGLPSDRFSAERTGGSVSTLTIQRTQQEDSAVYLCASSPSGLVAKSIQYFGAGTRLSVL.

The table lists this clonotype with many counts. The V and J genes are TRBV20-1 and TRBJ2-1; 8 nucleotides agree with TRBD1. Germline CDR1 reads DFQATT; CDR2 reads SNEGSKA (reference sequence). The CDR3 loop spans 14 amino acids. V lost 5 bases, J lost 1 base, and 4 bases stayed unmatched. The CDR3 DNA follows: TGCAGTGCTGACCAGGGGGCGTCCTACAATGAGCAGTTCTTC. As protein: CSADQGASYNEQFF.

This clonotype was seen at least ten times. J is TRBJ1-5 and V is TRBV27; 10 positions match TRBD1. The CDR3 is 17 amino acids. Germline values: CDR1 MNHEY, CDR2 SMNVEV (reference sequence). Trimming removed 1 base from V and 9 bases from J; junction bases left unmatched: 12. Here the CDR3 reads CASSLFSRTGGALPQHF. CDR3 in DNA: TGTGCCAGCAGTTTATTTTCGCGGACAGGGGGGGCCCTGCCCCAGCATTTT.

This clonotype was found many times. The chain joins TRBV28 to TRBJ2-7, with D tentatively TRBD1 (6 bases). CDR3 size: 15 residues. Germline V gene data show CDR1 as MDHEN and CDR2 as SYDVKM. V lost 5 bases and J lost 1, with 15 bases in between. The CDR3 DNA reads TGTGCCAGCAGTACTACAACAGGGTTGTCCTACGAGCAGTACTTC. It codes for CASSTTTGLSYEQYF.